One and the same sample provided the 19 T cell receptor beta chains below, sequenced in a study of T cells in Graves' hyperthyroidism and ophthalmopathy. The TCR beta CDR3 regions underwent amplification using RNA transcripts as the source. RT-PCR in the first round (using the HTBI primer set) targeted the TCR CDR3. Each CDR3 protein is one row after TCRdb ran MiXCR on the multiplex PCR reads. Of hundreds of thousands of distinct CDR3 sequences listed, about 19% are singletons. The source material was blood. The receptors shown here come from a woman between 45 and 60 years old with Graves' hyperthyroidism that later progressed to Graves' ophthalmopathy.

This clonotype was seen repeatedly, ten times or more. The rearrangement joins TRBV5-1 to TRBJ2-1; the match to TRBD2 covers 7 bases. CDR3 length equals 15 residues. Looked up from germline, CDR1 is SGHRS and CDR2 is YFSETQ. Unmatched junction bases numbered 0, after V lost 0 bases and J lost 0 bases. In DNA, the CDR3 is TGCGCCAGCAGCTTGGGACTAGCCTCCTACAATGAGCAGTTCTTC. It yields the protein CASSLGLASYNEQFF.

Many counts were recorded for this clonotype. CDR3: CAGSQGLVALNTEAFF. In DNA, the CDR3 is TGTGCCGGGAGCCAGGGGCTAGTCGCCCTGAACACTGAAGCTTTCTTT. The genes are TRBV18 and TRBJ1-1, with TRBD1 as a possible D gene (6 bases). V was clipped by 11 bases and J by 0 bases, with 22 bases between them. Germline V gene data show CDR1 as KGHSH and CDR2 as LQKENI. The CDR3 has 16 amino acids.

This clonotype occurred a few times. CDR3 loop: CASSPRQRQDTQYF. DNA of the CDR3: TGTGCCAGCAGTCCCAGACAGAGGCAAGATACGCAGTATTTT. The rearrangement uses TRBV3-1 and TRBJ2-3, with a possible D match to TRBD1 (5 bases). The germline V gene has CDR1 LGHDT and CDR2 YNNKEL (reference sequence). V lost 6 bases, J lost 5 bases, and 15 bases lay in between. The CDR3 is 14 residues long.

This clonotype has ten or more counts. The chain has TRBV5-4 and TRBJ2-3; D may be TRBD2 (5 bases). The CDR3 loop spans 16 amino acids. Trimming took off 2 bases at V and 2 bases at J, with 15 bases between the two ends. From germline, CDR1 is SGHNT and CDR2 YYREEE (reference sequence). CDR3 region: CASSLLREPSTDTQYF. DNA of the CDR3: TGTGCCAGCAGCTTATTGAGGGAACCCTCCACAGATACGCAGTATTTT.

There are a few counts of this clonotype. The rearrangement links TRBV9 to TRBJ2-3, with 9 positions matching TRBD2. With V trimmed by 0 bases and J by 4 bases, 3 bases remained unmatched. Germline V gene sequence: CDR1 SGDLS, CDR2 YYNGEE. The CDR3 totals 15 residues. CDR3 DNA: TGTGCCAGCAGCGTAGGAGCGGGGGGCCCAGATACGCAGTATTTT. Its translation: CASSVGAGGPDTQYF.

Only a few counts were recorded for this clonotype. The chain links TRBV10-1 to TRBJ2-3, with D unclear. The V end was cut by 0 bases, the J end by 1 base, with 8 bases between. Germline CDR1 reads WNHNN; CDR2 reads SYGVQD (reference sequence). This CDR3 has 15 residues. The CDR3 loop reads CASSESVSRTDTQYF. The CDR3 DNA sequence: TGCGCCAGCAGTGAGTCGGTCAGCCGCACAGATACGCAGTATTTT.

CDR3 in DNA: TGTGCCAGCAGTTCCCGGACAGGGGGTAGAAACATTCAGTACTTC. Its translation is CASSSRTGGRNIQYF. The chain employs TRBV6-1 and TRBJ2-4; 10 bases map to TRBD1. Trimming removed 5 bases from V and 6 bases from J; junction bases left unmatched: 7. CDR1 and CDR2 (germline): MNHNS, SASEGT. The CDR3 loop spans 15 amino acids.

The gene calls are TRBV7-9 and TRBJ2-6, with D perhaps TRBD1 (5 bases). Germline V CDR1 and CDR2: SEHNR, FQNEAQ (reference sequence). CDR3 length: 15 residues. Trimming took off 6 bases at V and 1 base at J, with 10 bases between the two ends. The CDR3 loop is CASRQKGSGANVLTF. In DNA form, the CDR3 reads TGTGCCAGCAGACAAAAGGGGTCTGGGGCCAACGTCCTGACTTTC.

In this sample, this clonotype turned up a few times. The chain combines TRBV10-3 with TRBJ2-3, with D maybe TRBD2 (7 bases). Per germline, CDR1 ENHRY and CDR2 SYGVKD. Trimming pared 5 bases from V and 0 bases from J, leaving 18 bases between. The CDR3 extends over 17 amino acids. The CDR3 DNA follows: TGTGCCATCAGTCCCTCAAGGGGGAGGGTTAGCACAGATACGCAGTATTTT. Translation gives CAISPSRGRVSTDTQYF.

This clonotype was counted ten times or more. This chain connects TRBV7-9 to TRBJ2-1, with TRBD2 identical over 10 bases. The CDR3 sequence is 15 residues long. Germline values: CDR1 SEHNR, CDR2 FQNEAQ (reference sequence). The V segment lost 10 bases and the J segment 8 bases; nucleotides outside the gene matches: 14. CDR3 bases: TGTGCCATCCCACAGCGGGGGGGCGGTCGAGATGAGCAGTTCTTC. Its protein is CAIPQRGGGRDEQFF. Based on the CDR3 plus reference TRBV7-9 and TRBJ2-1, the full variable domain is DTGVSQNPRHKITKRGQNVTFRCDPISEHNRLYWYRQTLGQGPEFLTYFQNEAQLEKSRLLSDRFSAERPKGSFSTLEIQRTEQGDSAMYLCAIPQRGGGRDEQFFGPGTRLTVL.

V gene TRBV12-3 or TRBV12-4 combines with J gene TRBJ2-2; TRBD1 matches 12 bases. The CDR3 consists of 15 residues. V was pared by 6 bases and J by 7 bases, with 6 bases of the junction left unmatched. DNA of the CDR3: TGTGCCAGCAGACCGGGACAGGGGGCTAACGGGGAGCTGTTTTTT. Its protein is CASRPGQGANGELFF.

There are many counts of this clonotype. This chain joins TRBV5-1 and TRBJ2-3; a weak D match, TRBD2 (6 bases). The CDR3 sequence is 14 residues long. V was cut by 0 bases and J by 5 bases, with 10 bases left in between. Germline values: CDR1 SGHRS, CDR2 YFSETQ. This CDR3 reads CASSLAKAGDTQYF. The CDR3 region has the DNA TGCGCCAGCAGCTTGGCAAAAGCGGGAGATACGCAGTATTTT. The entire variable domain, with the rest obtained from reference TRBV5-1 and TRBJ2-3, is as follows: KAGVTQTPRYLIKTRGQQVTLSCSPISGHRSVSWYQQTPGQGLQFLFEYFSETQRNKGNFPGRFSGRQFSNSRSEMNVSTLELGDSALYLCASSLAKAGDTQYFGPGTRLTVL.

This clonotype has only a few counts. The chain couples TRBV12-3 or TRBV12-4 to TRBJ2-3, with a weak D call TRBD1 (6 bases). V lost 7 bases, J lost 0 bases, and 11 bases lay in between. This CDR3 region has 14 residues. CDR3 in amino acids: CASTRDISTDTQYF. CDR3 nucleotides: TGTGCCAGCACCAGGGACATAAGCACAGATACGCAGTATTTT.

This clonotype was picked up one time. The gene calls are TRBV29-1 and TRBJ2-1, with 13 bases aligning to TRBD2. CDR3 length equals 15 residues. The trim removed 2 bases at V and 5 bases at J, leaving 3 bases unmatched. The V gene's germline CDR1 is SQVTM and CDR2 ANQGSEA. The CDR3 is CSVELTSGGDNEQFF. The CDR3 coding sequence is TGCAGCGTTGAACTCACTAGCGGGGGGGACAATGAGCAGTTCTTC.

This clonotype was observed a few times. The chain couples TRBV20-1 to TRBJ2-7; 8 bases agree with TRBD1. Germline CDR1 reads DFQATT; CDR2 reads SNEGSKA (reference sequence). The V segment lost 0 bases and the J segment 0 bases; nucleotides outside the gene matches: 10. The CDR3 runs to 17 residues. CDR3 residues: CSARDRRTGLPSYEQYF. CDR3 nucleotides: TGCAGTGCTAGAGATCGCCGGACAGGGCTTCCCTCCTACGAGCAGTACTTC.

This chain joins TRBV19 and TRBJ2-1; no clear D. Germline CDR1 reads LNHDA; CDR2 reads SQIVND (reference sequence). Trimming took 1 base from V and 3 from J, leaving 7 bases between them. The CDR3 has 14 amino acids. This chain's CDR3 is CASSIGNNYNEQFF. CDR3 DNA sequence: TGTGCCAGTAGTATAGGTAACAACTACAATGAGCAGTTCTTC.

The table lists this clonotype with many counts. The chain recombines TRBV5-4 with TRBJ1-1; D ambiguous. CDR1 and CDR2 from the germline V gene are SGHNT and YYREEE (reference sequence). Trimming stripped 2 bases from V and 6 bases from J, with 14 bases between. The CDR3 has 14 amino acids. CDR3 sequence (DNA): TGTGCCAGCAGCTTACCCCCCTCCGGGGCTGAAGCTTTCTTT. Protein sequence: CASSLPPSGAEAFF.

The chain links TRBV29-1 to TRBJ1-2; D is uncertain. This CDR3 comprises 12 residues. V lost 7 bases and J lost 3, with 12 bases in between. From germline, CDR1 is SQVTM and CDR2 ANQGSEA. The CDR3 sequence: CSASDGYYGYTF. CDR3 nucleotide sequence: TGCAGCGCCTCAGACGGCTACTATGGCTACACCTTC.

The chain employs TRBV30 and TRBJ1-1, with no clear D. The length of the CDR3 is 14 residues. Trimming pared 6 bases from V and 1 base from J, leaving 15 bases between. Looked up from germline, CDR1 is GTSNPN and CDR2 is SVGIG (reference sequence). CDR3 residues: CACLEANSNTEAFF. As DNA, the CDR3 is TGTGCCTGCCTTGAGGCTAACTCGAACACTGAAGCTTTCTTT.